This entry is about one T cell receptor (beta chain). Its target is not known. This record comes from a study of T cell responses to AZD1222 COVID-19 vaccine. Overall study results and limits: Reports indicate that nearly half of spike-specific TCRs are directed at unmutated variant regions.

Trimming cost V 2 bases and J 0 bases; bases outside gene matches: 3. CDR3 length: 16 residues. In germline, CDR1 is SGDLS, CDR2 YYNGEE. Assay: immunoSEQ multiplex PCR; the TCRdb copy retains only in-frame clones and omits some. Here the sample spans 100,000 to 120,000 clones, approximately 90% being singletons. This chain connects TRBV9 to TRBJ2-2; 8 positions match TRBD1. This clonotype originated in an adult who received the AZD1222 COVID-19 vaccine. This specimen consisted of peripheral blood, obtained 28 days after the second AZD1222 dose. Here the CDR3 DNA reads TGTGCCAGCAGCGTCGGACAGGGAGCGAACACCGGGGAGCTGTTTTTT. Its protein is CASSVGQGANTGELFF. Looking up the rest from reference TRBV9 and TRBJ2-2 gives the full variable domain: DSGVTQTPKHLITATGQRVTLRCSPRSGDLSVYWYQQSLDQGLQFLIQYYNGEERAKGNILERFSAQQFPDLHSELNLSSLELGDSALYFCASSVGQGANTGELFFGEGSRLTVL.